What follows are 25 T cell receptor beta chains derived from one specimen sequenced in a study of blood T cell repertoires in COVID-19. TCRdb's table, derived via immunoSEQ multiplex PCR, lists solely in-frame clones and lacks some. Here the sample spans around 120,000 clones, over 85% being singletons. Sequences were obtained from peripheral blood. Receptor source: a man between 60 and 70 years old with COVID-19, enrolled during active disease.

This clone was observed once. The chain employs TRBV11-2 and TRBJ1-1, with D possibly matching TRBD1 (5 bases). The V end was cut by 5 bases, the J end by 4 bases, with 11 bases between. This CDR3 is 13 amino acids long. Looked up from germline, CDR1 is SGHAT and CDR2 is FQNNGV. The CDR3 bases are TGTGCCAGCAGCAGGTCAGGGTTCACTGAAGCTTTCTTT. It translates to CASSRSGFTEAFF.

In DNA form, the CDR3 reads TGTGCCAGCAGCACCTACAGGGGGCGAAGGGTGTACGAGCAGTACTTC. It specifies CASSTYRGRRVYEQYF. The chain employs TRBV11-2 and TRBJ2-7, with TRBD1 identical over 9 bases. J was trimmed by 4 bases and V by 5 bases; bases with no gene match: 12. Germline lookup yields CDR1 SGHAT and CDR2 FQNNGV. This CDR3 has 16 amino acids.

This clone was recorded a few times. This chain joins TRBV5-1 and TRBJ2-2; D gene ambiguous. CDR3 length: 14 residues. Per the germline V gene, CDR1 is SGHRS and CDR2 is YFSETQ. Trimming took 0 bases from V and 3 from J, leaving 6 bases between them. The DNA of the CDR3 is TGCGCCAGCAGCTTGGTGCGGCACACCGGGGAGCTGTTTTTT. As protein: CASSLVRHTGELFF.

The chain couples TRBV29-1 to TRBJ2-7, with no clear D. The length of the CDR3 is 11 residues. Germline V gene data show CDR1 as SQVTM and CDR2 as ANQGSEA. The V gene lost 1 base and the J gene lost 8 bases, with 9 bases spanning the gap. The CDR3 region is CSVEAGQKQYF. In DNA, the CDR3 is TGCAGCGTTGAAGCGGGTCAGAAGCAGTACTTC.

The chain employs TRBV3-1 (or the pseudogene TRBV3-2) and TRBJ2-5; TRBD2 aligns across 7 bases. Trimming at V came to 4 bases and at J to 8 bases, leaving 7 bases not matched to a gene. In germline, CDR1 is LGHDT, CDR2 YNNKEL (reference sequence). The length of the CDR3 is 13 residues. CDR3 sequence reads: CASSPPGLKTQYF. In DNA, the CDR3 is TGTGCCAGCAGCCCGCCGGGACTAAAAACCCAGTACTTC.

This chain joins TRBV6-5 and TRBJ1-5; D may be TRBD1 (5 bases). Trimming shortened V by 2 bases and J by 2 bases, and 10 bases separated the two germline ends. The CDR3 has 15 residues. Per the germline V gene, CDR1 is MNHEY and CDR2 is SVGAGI. The CDR3 DNA reads as TGTGCCAGCAGTTACGATAGGGGCGGCAATCAGCCCCAGCATTTT. Encoded protein: CASSYDRGGNQPQHF.

This rearrangement joins TRBV27 to TRBJ1-1, with a tentative D call TRBD1 (5 bases). The germline gives CDR1 MNHEY, CDR2 SMNVEV (reference sequence). The CDR3 has 15 residues. The V gene lost 7 bases and the J gene lost 5 bases, with 20 bases spanning the gap. The CDR3: CASTDSGTGRTEAFF. CDR3 sequence (DNA): TGTGCCAGCACCGACAGCGGGACCGGACGTACTGAAGCTTTCTTT.

A note on this clone: The sample contains more than one DNA sequence encoding this CDR3. The chain joins TRBV12-3 or TRBV12-4 to TRBJ2-1; D ambiguous. This CDR3 region has 12 residues. V was trimmed by 6 bases and J by 7 bases, leaving 10 bases between them. CDR3 nucleotide sequence: TGTGCCAGCAGCCTATCCCGGAATGAGCAGTTCTTC. Protein: CASSLSRNEQFF.

The chain recombines TRBV19 with TRBJ1-4; 7 bases align to TRBD1. Germline CDR1 is LNHDA and CDR2 is SQIVND (reference sequence). The CDR3 is made up of 14 amino acids. With 6 bases clipped from V and 5 bases from J, the junction kept 6 bases outside the gene matches. The CDR3 sequence is CASRNGRGNEKLFF. CDR3 nucleotides: TGTGCCAGTAGAAACGGCAGGGGGAATGAAAAACTGTTTTTT. The full variable domain, in which reference TRBV19 and TRBJ1-4 provide the parts outside the CDR3, is DGGITQSPKYLFRKEGQNVTLSCEQNLNHDAMYWYRQDPGQGLRLIYYSQIVNDFQKGDIAEGYSVSREKKESFPLTVTSAQKNPTAFYLCASRNGRGNEKLFFGSGTQLSVL.

The J gene is TRBJ2-5, the V gene TRBV25-1; D unclear. The CDR3 has 12 amino acids. The V gene lost 4 bases and the J gene lost 7 bases, with 10 bases spanning the gap. The germline CDR1 and CDR2 sequences are MGHDK and SYGVNS. The CDR3: CASSVEIGTQYF. Written as DNA, the CDR3 is TGTGCCAGCAGTGTGGAGATTGGGACCCAGTACTTC.

The chain combines TRBV2 with TRBJ2-1; a possible D gene is TRBD2 (6 bases). This CDR3 is built from 15 residues. With 3 bases removed from V and 4 bases from J, the gap between germline ends came to 13 bases. Looked up from germline, CDR1 is SNHLY and CDR2 is FYNNEI. CDR3 sequence: CASSEASAGYNEQFF. DNA for the CDR3: TGTGCCAGCAGTGAGGCTAGCGCTGGATACAATGAGCAGTTCTTC. Using reference TRBV2 and TRBJ2-1 for the parts outside the CDR3, the full variable domain is EPEVTQTPSHQVTQMGQEVILRCVPISNHLYFYWYRQILGQKVEFLVSFYNNEISEKSEIFDDQFSVERPDGSNFTLKIRSTKLEDSAMYFCASSEASAGYNEQFFGPGTRLTVL.

The genes are TRBV18 and TRBJ2-1, with 13 bases identical to TRBD2. V dropped 2 bases and J dropped 4; count of bases not matched to a gene: 5. Germline CDR1 KGHSH, CDR2 LQKENI. This CDR3 is 17 amino acids long. The CDR3 nucleotides read TGTGCCAGCTCACCAACCGTACTAGCGGGAGGGTACAATGAGCAGTTCTTC. It encodes CASSPTVLAGGYNEQFF.

The V and J genes are TRBV2 and TRBJ2-5; tentatively, D is TRBD2 (7 bases). Trimming took 10 bases from V and 4 from J, leaving 16 bases between them. The CDR3 runs 13 residues. Germline CDR1 is SNHLY and CDR2 is FYNNEI. CDR3 in DNA: TGTGCCACCCCTGGGGGGGCTAGAGAGACCCAGTACTTC. Its translation is CATPGGARETQYF.

The chain is built from TRBV3-1 (or the pseudogene TRBV3-2) and TRBJ2-5; 10 nucleotides align to TRBD1. From germline, CDR1 is LGHDT and CDR2 YNNKEL (reference sequence). CDR3 length: 16 amino acids. The V and J ends lost 1 base and 5 bases, in that order; junction bases with no gene match: 7. The CDR3, as DNA: TGTGCCAGCAGCCAAGGTCGGGGACAGGGGCACGAGACCCAGTACTTC. This encodes CASSQGRGQGHETQYF.

The J gene is TRBJ2-4, the V gene TRBV11-2; 7 bases align to TRBD2. CDR3 length equals 16 residues. V lost 1 base and J lost 0; bases outside the gene matches: 3. CDR1 is SGHAT, CDR2 FQNNGV, per germline. CDR3 sequence: CASSLGGGIAKNIQYF. CDR3 in DNA: TGTGCCAGCAGCTTAGGGGGGGGAATAGCCAAAAACATTCAGTACTTC.

This clone was seen just once. The gene calls are TRBV3-1 (or the pseudogene TRBV3-2) and TRBJ2-2, with a possible D match to TRBD1 (6 bases). This CDR3 comprises 15 residues. V lost 1 base and J lost 7, with 13 bases in between. The germline V gene has CDR1 LGHDT and CDR2 YNNKEL (reference sequence). CDR3 nucleotide sequence: TGTGCCAGCAGCCAAGGGCAGGGGCAACACGGGGAGCTGTTTTTT. Protein sequence: CASSQGQGQHGELFF.

The chain joins TRBV6-5 to TRBJ2-1, with D tentatively TRBD1 (5 bases). This CDR3 comprises 11 residues. With 4 bases removed from V and 12 bases from J, the gap between germline ends came to 10 bases. Germline loops: CDR1 MNHEY, CDR2 SVGAGI. The CDR3: CASSSSQGQFF. The CDR3 DNA reads as TGTGCCAGCAGTTCCTCCCAGGGGCAGTTCTTC.

This clone was seen just once. Here the CDR3 reads CASRLQDSDGYTF. For the CDR3, the DNA is TGTGCCAGCAGGCTACAGGATTCCGATGGCTACACCTTC. The chain has TRBV5-6 and TRBJ1-2; perhaps TRBD1 as D (5 bases). The V end lost 5 bases, the J end lost 6 bases, and 14 bases lay between the germline ends. CDR1 and CDR2 from the germline V gene are SGHDT and YYEEEE. The CDR3 consists of 13 residues.

The chain uses TRBV4-1 and TRBJ2-1; 10 positions match TRBD2. The CDR3 sequence is 16 residues long. Germline V gives CDR1 MGHRA, CDR2 YSYEKL. With V trimmed by 3 bases and J by 4 bases, 6 bases remained unmatched. CDR3 nucleotide sequence: TGCGCCAGCAGCCAGACAGGACTAGCGGTATACAATGAGCAGTTCTTC. Translation: CASSQTGLAVYNEQFF.

A single count supports this clone. The V gene is TRBV19, the J gene TRBJ1-2, with D tentatively TRBD1 (5 bases). The CDR3 sequence is 14 residues long. Trimming cost V 5 bases and J 1 base, with 11 bases left between them. The germline V gene encodes CDR1 LNHDA and CDR2 SQIVND (reference sequence). Here the CDR3 DNA reads TGTGCCAGTAGTCCTTTTAGGGGTAACTATGGCTACACCTTC. Translating it yields CASSPFRGNYGYTF. The full variable domain, its missing parts supplied by reference TRBV19 and TRBJ1-2, is DGGITQSPKYLFRKEGQNVTLSCEQNLNHDAMYWYRQDPGQGLRLIYYSQIVNDFQKGDIAEGYSVSREKKESFPLTVTSAQKNPTAFYLCASSPFRGNYGYTFGSGTRLTVV.

V and J are TRBV7-2 and TRBJ1-5; D is unresolved. This CDR3 region has 15 residues. CDR1 and CDR2 from the germline V gene are SGHTA and FQGNSA. V lost 1 base and J lost 1, with 8 bases in between. This chain's CDR3 is CASSLVVGSNQPQHF. CDR3 coding DNA: TGTGCCAGCAGCTTAGTAGTCGGGAGCAATCAGCCCCAGCATTTT.

This clone appeared a single time. V usage is TRBV19 and J usage is TRBJ1-5, with D tentatively TRBD1 (6 bases). The V and J ends lost 5 bases and 3 bases respectively, with 14 bases between them. CDR3 length: 15 residues. Germline lookup yields CDR1 LNHDA and CDR2 SQIVND (reference sequence). CDR3 in amino acids: CASSDRDTINQPQHF. In nucleotides, the CDR3 is TGTGCCAGTAGTGACCGGGACACAATCAATCAGCCCCAGCATTTT.

The chain combines TRBV5-4 with TRBJ2-3, with 8 bases lining up with TRBD1. Germline V gene sequence: CDR1 SGHNT, CDR2 YYREEE (reference sequence). V dropped 4 bases and J dropped 2; count of bases not matched to a gene: 9. This CDR3 has 16 residues. CDR3 coding DNA: TGTGCCAGCAGCAATTTACAGGGGGGCGTCACAGATACGCAGTATTTT. Its translation: CASSNLQGGVTDTQYF.

The chain has TRBV9 and TRBJ2-2; 9 bases are shared with TRBD1. CDR3 length equals 16 residues. V gave up 2 bases and J gave up 4 bases; unmatched junction bases: 6. Germline V gene lookup returns CDR1 SGDLS and CDR2 YYNGEE. CDR3 DNA sequence: TGTGCCAGCAGCGTCGACAGGGGGTCTGGCACCGGGGAGCTGTTTTTT. Translated, it gives CASSVDRGSGTGELFF.

V and J are TRBV7-6 and TRBJ1-1, with a tentative D call TRBD1 (6 bases). Trimming pared 5 bases from V and 4 bases from J, leaving 17 bases between. This CDR3 is 15 amino acids long. Germline values: CDR1 SGHVS, CDR2 FNYEAQ. CDR3 sequence (DNA): TGTGCCAGCAGCCCACGGGGGGGCGCGGGCACTGAAGCTTTCTTT. Translation: CASSPRGGAGTEAFF.